These T cell receptor beta chains were read from a single sample in a study of EBV T-cell therapy then PD-1 blockade in nasopharyngeal carcinoma. The repertoire was sequenced with immunoSEQ multiplex PCR; TCRdb's copy has only in-frame clones and lacks some. Of about 17,000 clones detected, approximately 80% appear once; the ten largest clones hold 25% to 30%. No antigen is known for these receptors. Specimen: CD8+ T cells from blood, collected at day 0 from a patient whose treatment included autologous EBV-specific T cells and nivolumab. The source is a man between 40 and 49 years old with nasopharyngeal carcinoma. CDR3s include the opening cysteine and the closing phenylalanine or tryptophan. Fields, in order: CDR3 protein, CDR3 DNA, D gene, clone size, V gene, J gene. The D gene is left open where the match is weak. Clone size is stated in some rows and not others, as once, few, many or a class when expanded.

CDR3: CASSVTVANTEAFF; DNA: TGTGCCAGCAGCGTAACAGTGGCGAACACTGAAGCTTTCTTT; D: .; size: few; V: TRBV9; J: TRBJ1-1
CDR3: CASSQVYPGQGMENTEAFF; DNA: TGTGCCAGCAGCCAAGTTTACCCAGGACAAGGGATGGAGAACACTGAAGCTTTCTTT; D: .; size: .; V: TRBV14; J: TRBJ1-1
CDR3: CASSVVQGTDTQYF; DNA: TGTGCCAGCAGCGTAGTACAGGGGACAGATACGCAGTATTTT; D: TRBD1; size: .; V: TRBV9; J: TRBJ2-3
CDR3: CASRGQGVDKNIQYF; DNA: TGTGCCAGCCGTGGACAGGGCGTGGACAAAAACATTCAGTACTTC; D: TRBD1; size: .; V: TRBV7-9; J: TRBJ2-4
CDR3: CASSLARGRDEKLFF; DNA: TGTGCCAGCAGCTTAGCCCGGGGTCGGGATGAAAAACTGTTTTTT; D: .; size: .; V: TRBV7-9; J: TRBJ1-4
CDR3: CASSLAAGGSLNTEAFF; DNA: TGCGCCAGCAGCTTGGCGGCAGGGGGCTCTTTGAACACTGAAGCTTTCTTT; D: TRBD1; size: .; V: TRBV5-1; J: TRBJ1-1
CDR3: CATSDPQGYGANVLTF; DNA: TGTGCCACCAGTGATCCACAGGGTTACGGGGCCAACGTCCTGACTTTC; D: .; size: once; V: TRBV24-1; J: TRBJ2-6
CDR3: CASSQNSEAFF; DNA: TGTGCCAGCAGCCAAAACTCCGAAGCTTTCTTT; D: .; size: .; V: TRBV4-2; J: TRBJ1-1
CDR3: CASSDPGGALKDTQYF; DNA: TGTGCCAGCAGCGACCCCGGGGGGGCCCTTAAAGATACGCAGTATTTT; D: TRBD2; size: .; V: TRBV9; J: TRBJ2-3
CDR3: CASILGGSPVGEAFF; DNA: TGTGCCAGCATCCTCGGGGGGTCCCCAGTTGGTGAAGCTTTCTTT; D: .; size: .; V: TRBV5-4; J: TRBJ1-1
CDR3: CASSSGSYEQYF; DNA: TGTGCCAGCAGCTCAGGGAGCTACGAGCAGTACTTC; D: .; size: .; V: TRBV4-2; J: TRBJ2-7
CDR3: CASSVGTASTDTQYF; DNA: TGTGCCAGCAGCGTCGGGACAGCCAGCACAGATACGCAGTATTTT; D: TRBD1; size: once; V: TRBV9; J: TRBJ2-3
CDR3: CASSQTGGRYEQYF; DNA: TGTGCCAGCAGCCAAACAGGGGGAAGGTACGAGCAGTACTTC; D: TRBD1; size: .; V: TRBV14; J: TRBJ2-7
CDR3: CASSPLTNNEQFF; DNA: TGTGCCAGCTCACCTTTAACAAACAATGAGCAGTTCTTC; D: .; size: .; V: TRBV18; J: TRBJ2-1
CDR3: CASSYSPKVWNTEAFF; DNA: TGTGCCAGCAGTTATAGTCCTAAGGTTTGGAACACTGAAGCTTTCTTT; D: .; size: .; V: TRBV6-2/TRBV6-3; J: TRBJ1-1
CDR3: CATSDPGTAGNTIYF; DNA: TGTGCCACCAGTGATCCAGGGACAGCCGGAAACACCATATATTTT; D: TRBD1; size: .; V: TRBV24-1; J: TRBJ1-3
CDR3: CSVETGTGLDQYF; DNA: TGCAGCGTTGAAACCGGGACAGGGTTAGACCAGTACTTC; D: TRBD1; size: .; V: TRBV29-1; J: TRBJ2-5
CDR3: CASSLTGGADTQYF; DNA: TGTGCCAGCAGCCTGACAGGGGGCGCAGATACGCAGTATTTT; D: TRBD1; size: .; V: TRBV28; J: TRBJ2-3
CDR3: CASSVGNTIYF; DNA: TGTGCCAGCAGCGTAGGAAACACCATATATTTT; D: .; size: .; V: TRBV9; J: TRBJ1-3
CDR3: CAWNKDRVNQPQHF; DNA: TGTGCCTGGAACAAGGACAGGGTTAATCAGCCCCAGCATTTT; D: TRBD1; size: .; V: TRBV30; J: TRBJ1-5
CDR3: CASKAGDIETQYF; DNA: TGTGCCAGCAAGGCGGGGGATATAGAGACCCAGTACTTC; D: TRBD2; size: .; V: TRBV7-2; J: TRBJ2-5
CDR3: CASSVGAGTVYGYTF; DNA: TGTGCCAGCAGCGTGGGAGCGGGGACAGTCTATGGCTACACCTTC; D: TRBD1; size: .; V: TRBV9; J: TRBJ1-2
CDR3: CASNPGGMNTEAFF; DNA: TGTGCCAGCAACCCCGGAGGAATGAACACTGAAGCTTTCTTT; D: .; size: few; V: TRBV27; J: TRBJ1-1
CDR3: CASSLMAASTDTQYF; DNA: TGTGCCAGCAGCCTGATGGCGGCTAGCACAGATACGCAGTATTTT; D: .; size: .; V: TRBV7-2; J: TRBJ2-3
CDR3: CASSQGQRYRPLNEKLFF; DNA: TGTGCCAGCAGCCAAGGTCAGCGATACAGGCCCCTTAATGAAAAACTGTTTTTT; D: .; size: .; V: TRBV3-1/TRBV3-2; J: TRBJ1-4
CDR3: CASSQDEPVEQYF; DNA: TGCGCCAGCAGCCAAGATGAACCCGTGGAGCAGTACTTC; D: .; size: .; V: TRBV4-1; J: TRBJ2-7
CDR3: CASSQEKGAGARTGELFF; DNA: TGCGCCAGCAGCCAAGAAAAGGGAGCTGGGGCGCGGACCGGGGAGCTGTTTTTT; D: .; size: once; V: TRBV4-1; J: TRBJ2-2
CDR3: CASSEGDYGYTF; DNA: TGTGCCAGCAGCGAGGGCGATTATGGCTACACCTTC; D: .; size: few; V: TRBV5-6; J: TRBJ1-2
CDR3: CASSHVPGDTQYF; DNA: TGCGCCAGCAGCCACGTACCTGGGGATACGCAGTATTTT; D: .; size: .; V: TRBV4-1; J: TRBJ2-3
CDR3: CASSQHRLRSGNTIYF; DNA: TGCGCCAGCAGCCAACACAGGTTACGCTCTGGAAACACCATATATTTT; D: .; size: .; V: TRBV4-3; J: TRBJ1-3
CDR3: CATSREFGTQTQGQYF; DNA: TGTGCCACCAGCAGAGAGTTCGGGACACAGACTCAGGGGCAGTACTTC; D: .; size: .; V: TRBV15; J: TRBJ2-7
CDR3: CASSSQQWTEAFF; DNA: TGTGCCAGCAGCTCGCAACAGTGGACTGAAGCTTTCTTT; D: .; size: .; V: TRBV11-3; J: TRBJ1-1
CDR3: CASSDHAGDYNEQFF; DNA: TGTGCCAGCAGTGACCATGCCGGTGACTACAATGAGCAGTTCTTC; D: .; size: .; V: TRBV6-1; J: TRBJ2-1
CDR3: CASRRRDRGEKLFF; DNA: TGTGCCAGTAGAAGGCGGGACAGGGGCGAAAAACTGTTTTTT; D: TRBD1; size: once; V: TRBV19; J: TRBJ1-4
CDR3: CANSPNFNEQFF; DNA: TGTGCCAACAGTCCCAACTTCAATGAGCAGTTCTTC; D: .; size: .; V: TRBV12-3/TRBV12-4; J: TRBJ2-1
CDR3: CATSGYGTEENEKLFF; DNA: TGTGCCACCAGCGGTTACGGGACAGAAGAAAATGAAAAACTGTTTTTT; D: TRBD1; size: .; V: TRBV15; J: TRBJ1-4
CDR3: CASSVGGAGGYTF; DNA: TGTGCCAGCAGCGTAGGAGGGGCGGGTGGCTACACCTTC; D: .; size: .; V: TRBV9; J: TRBJ1-2
CDR3: CASSNTGTYEQYF; DNA: TGTGCCAGCTCAAACACCGGGACCTACGAGCAGTACTTC; D: .; size: .; V: TRBV2; J: TRBJ2-7
CDR3: CASTFLTDRSTDTQYF; DNA: TGTGCCAGCACCTTCCTGACCGATAGGTCCACAGATACGCAGTATTTT; D: .; size: few; V: TRBV28; J: TRBJ2-3
CDR3: CASSLKSGGHSYEQYF; DNA: TGCGCCAGCAGCTTGAAAAGCGGGGGCCACTCCTACGAGCAGTACTTC; D: TRBD2; size: .; V: TRBV5-1; J: TRBJ2-7
CDR3: CASSPLAGGWTDTQYF; DNA: TGTGCCAGCAGCCCACTAGCGGGGGGGTGGACAGATACGCAGTATTTT; D: TRBD2; size: .; V: TRBV7-8; J: TRBJ2-3
CDR3: CASSQDGGTHLREQYF; DNA: TGTGCCAGCAGCCAAGACGGTGGGACTCACCTACGAGAGCAGTACTTC; D: .; size: .; V: TRBV4-2; J: TRBJ2-7
CDR3: CASSLARGQETQYF; DNA: TGTGCCAGCAGCTTGGCCCGGGGCCAAGAGACCCAGTACTTC; D: .; size: .; V: TRBV5-5; J: TRBJ2-5
CDR3: CASSPTAAYEQYF; DNA: TGTGCCAGCAGCCCTACAGCAGCCTACGAGCAGTACTTC; D: .; size: .; V: TRBV9; J: TRBJ2-7
CDR3: CSVEGRDYEQYF; DNA: TGCAGCGTTGAGGGGAGGGACTACGAGCAGTACTTC; D: TRBD2; size: .; V: TRBV29-1; J: TRBJ2-7
CDR3: CASSFGRGPNSPLHF; DNA: TGTGCCAGCAGCTTTGGAAGGGGGCCTAATTCACCCCTCCACTTT; D: TRBD1; size: .; V: TRBV13; J: TRBJ1-6
CDR3: CASSQDPDSEDSYNSPLHF; DNA: TGCGCCAGCAGCCAAGATCCCGACTCCGAAGACTCCTATAATTCACCCCTCCACTTT; D: .; size: .; V: TRBV4-1; J: TRBJ1-6
CDR3: CASSPAQRENTGELFF; DNA: TGTGCCAGCAGTCCTGCCCAGAGAGAGAACACCGGGGAGCTGTTTTTT; D: .; size: .; V: TRBV6-4; J: TRBJ2-2
CDR3: CASSPSEARGEAFF; DNA: TGTGCCAGCAGCCCGAGCGAGGCGCGGGGTGAAGCTTTCTTT; D: .; size: .; V: TRBV9; J: TRBJ1-1
CDR3: CASSIRSQALNTEAFF; DNA: TGTGCCAGTAGTATCCGCTCACAGGCGTTGAACACTGAAGCTTTCTTT; D: .; size: .; V: TRBV19; J: TRBJ1-1
CDR3: CASSERLGTGYEKLFF; DNA: TGTGCCAGCAGTGAGCGCCTCGGGACAGGGTATGAAAAACTGTTTTTT; D: TRBD1; size: .; V: TRBV6-1; J: TRBJ1-4
CDR3: CASSLVGGEQYF; DNA: TGTGCCAGCAGCTTAGTCGGGGGCGAGCAGTACTTC; D: .; size: .; V: TRBV11-3; J: TRBJ2-7
CDR3: CASSTQQGLTEAFF; DNA: TGTGCCAGCAGTACTCAACAGGGTCTGACTGAAGCTTTCTTT; D: .; size: .; V: TRBV27; J: TRBJ1-1
CDR3: CASSFDDSYEQYF; DNA: TGCGCCAGCAGCTTTGACGACTCCTACGAGCAGTACTTC; D: .; size: .; V: TRBV5-1; J: TRBJ2-7
CDR3: CASSLVQTPQYF; DNA: TGTGCCAGCAGCTTGGTACAAACCCCGCAGTATTTT; D: .; size: .; V: TRBV5-8; J: TRBJ2-3
CDR3: CASSFFPQQGATEAFF; DNA: TGTGCCAGCAGTTTTTTTCCCCAACAGGGGGCAACGGAAGCTTTCTTT; D: TRBD1; size: .; V: TRBV6-2/TRBV6-3; J: TRBJ1-1
CDR3: CASSYTGDGANVLTF; DNA: TGTGCCAGCAGTTACACAGGGGATGGGGCCAACGTCCTGACTTTC; D: TRBD1; size: few; V: TRBV6-2/TRBV6-3; J: TRBJ2-6
CDR3: CASRRSGGTYNEQFF; DNA: TGCGCCAGCAGGCGATCGGGGGGGACCTACAATGAGCAGTTCTTC; D: TRBD2; size: .; V: TRBV4-3; J: TRBJ2-1
CDR3: CASRRQGTGNTIYF; DNA: TGCGCCAGCAGAAGGCAGGGTACTGGAAACACCATATATTTT; D: .; size: .; V: TRBV4-3; J: TRBJ1-3
CDR3: CASSTGTGMILYGYTF; DNA: TGTGCCAGCAGCACCGGGACAGGGATGATCCTCTATGGCTACACCTTC; D: TRBD1; size: .; V: TRBV5-4; J: TRBJ1-2